These 17 T cell receptor beta chains came from one sample sequenced in a study of blood T cell repertoires in COVID-19. The assay was immunoSEQ multiplex PCR, and TCRdb's table has in-frame clones only and misses some. The table lists over 140,000 clones, approximately 83% of them singletons. Sequences were obtained from peripheral blood. The receptors shown here come from a woman aged 55-70 years with acute or convalescent COVID-19.

This chain links TRBV19 with TRBJ2-1; tentative D call: TRBD2 (5 bases). Germline-derived CDR1 and CDR2 are LNHDA and SQIVND (reference sequence). The CDR3 totals 13 residues. Between the trimmed V and J ends, which lost 1 base and 4 bases, there was a span of 5 bases. CDR3 loop: CASSIGGYNEQFF. Written as DNA, the CDR3 is TGTGCCAGTAGTATAGGAGGGTACAATGAGCAGTTCTTC.

This clone was observed a single time. The V and J genes are TRBV6-5 and TRBJ1-1; D call uncertain. From germline, CDR1 is MNHEY and CDR2 SVGAGI. V dropped 10 bases and J dropped 0 bases, with 15 bases sitting between them. The CDR3 is made up of 14 amino acids. CDR3 amino acids: CATQASGLNTEAFF. CDR3 sequence (DNA): TGTGCCACCCAAGCCTCGGGTTTGAACACTGAAGCTTTCTTT.

CDR3 sequence reads: CASRGDNEKLFF. The CDR3 DNA sequence: TGTGCCAGCAGAGGGGATAATGAAAAACTGTTTTTT. The rearrangement uses TRBV11-2 and TRBJ1-4; a possible D gene is TRBD1 (5 bases). There are 12 residues in the CDR3. The germline V gene has CDR1 SGHAT and CDR2 FQNNGV. The ends were cut back, 6 bases at V and 4 bases at J, with 6 bases in the middle.

This chain links TRBV5-8 with TRBJ2-3, with 7 bases fitting TRBD1. V lost 3 bases to trimming and J lost 1 base; unmatched junction nucleotides: 8. This CDR3 comprises 16 residues. Germline V CDR1 and CDR2: SGHTS, YDEGEE. The CDR3 protein is CASSSHLQGRTDTQYF. The CDR3 DNA reads as TGTGCCAGCAGCTCACACCTACAGGGGCGCACAGATACGCAGTATTTT.

The V and J genes are TRBV9 and TRBJ1-3; 8 positions agree with TRBD1. Trimming cost V 0 bases and J 1 base; bases outside gene matches: 6. The germline CDR1 and CDR2 sequences are SGDLS and YYNGEE. The CDR3 runs 17 residues. CDR3 loop: CASSVGLGTGSGNTIYF. The CDR3 nucleotides are TGTGCCAGCAGCGTAGGGCTCGGGACAGGTTCTGGAAACACCATATATTTT.

The chain uses TRBV6-5 and TRBJ1-6, with a weak D call TRBD1 (6 bases). Germline CDR1 is MNHEY and CDR2 is SVGAGI. V lost 9 bases to trimming and J lost 8 bases, with 17 bases between them. The CDR3 has 14 amino acids. The chain's CDR3 is CASLLDRDDSPLHF. In nucleotides, the CDR3 is TGTGCCAGTCTCTTGGACAGAGATGATTCACCCCTCCACTTT.

This chain connects TRBV30 to TRBJ1-1; D is unclear. Trimming took off 0 bases at V and 6 bases at J, with 8 bases between the two ends. The CDR3 has 12 amino acids. Per the germline V gene, CDR1 is GTSNPN and CDR2 is SVGIG (reference sequence). The CDR3 sequence: CAWSVGSPEAFF. CDR3 coding DNA: TGTGCCTGGAGTGTTGGTAGCCCTGAAGCTTTCTTT.

The gene calls are TRBV19 and TRBJ1-2, with D uncertain. CDR3 length: 14 amino acids. Trimming removed 6 bases at V and 7 bases at J, with 18 bases between. Germline V gene sequence: CDR1 LNHDA, CDR2 SQIVND (reference sequence). The CDR3 DNA reads as TGTGCCAGTAGCCCATGGGAGGTTGTGAGTGGCTACACCTTC. Translating it yields CASSPWEVVSGYTF.

This chain links TRBV19 with TRBJ1-3; perhaps TRBD1 as D (6 bases). CDR1 and CDR2 (germline): LNHDA, SQIVND (reference sequence). Trimming pared 4 bases from V and 5 bases from J, leaving 18 bases between. The CDR3 length is 16 residues. In DNA form, the CDR3 reads TGTGCCAGTAGTACTAGACAGGCAGACCGTCGAAACACCATATATTTT. Its translation: CASSTRQADRRNTIYF.

V is TRBV19 and J is TRBJ1-3; no reliable D call. Germline V gene data show CDR1 as LNHDA and CDR2 as SQIVND (reference sequence). This CDR3 has 14 amino acids. Trimming removed 10 bases at V and 0 bases at J, with 13 bases between. The CDR3, as DNA: TGTGCCACCCAGCTGGGCCCCTCTGGAAACACCATATATTTT. Protein sequence: CATQLGPSGNTIYF.

The table lists this clone with a few counts. The chain employs TRBV14 and TRBJ2-2; D unresolved. V was trimmed by 1 base and J by 4 bases, leaving 10 bases between them. Germline CDR1 and CDR2: SGHDN and FVKESK. The CDR3 consists of 15 residues. The CDR3: CASSQGELITGELFF. CDR3 sequence (DNA): TGTGCCAGCAGCCAAGGAGAACTTATCACCGGGGAGCTGTTTTTT.

This sequence joins TRBV5-6 and TRBJ2-2; no firm D call. Per germline, CDR1 SGHDT and CDR2 YYEEEE. The CDR3 contains 16 residues. V was clipped by 1 base and J by 3 bases, with 13 bases between them. The CDR3 reads CASSLLGSGYTGELFF. Here the CDR3 DNA reads TGTGCCAGCAGCTTGTTGGGCTCAGGCTACACCGGGGAGCTGTTTTTT.

This clone is judged medium-sized. The J gene is TRBJ2-7, the V gene TRBV28; perhaps TRBD1 as D (5 bases). CDR1 MDHEN and CDR2 SYDVKM come from the germline V gene. The CDR3 contains 13 residues. Trimming shortened V by 2 bases and J by 2 bases, and 7 bases separated the two germline ends. CDR3 DNA sequence: TGTGCCAGCAGTTTACAGGGAACCTACGAGCAGTACTTC. It encodes CASSLQGTYEQYF.

This clone was recorded a few times. The rearrangement joins TRBV14 to TRBJ2-2; 9 bases line up with TRBD2. With 4 bases clipped from V and 5 bases from J, the junction kept 2 bases outside the gene matches. Germline CDR1 and CDR2: SGHDN and FVKESK. The CDR3 is made up of 14 amino acids. The CDR3 reads CASSRAGGTGELFF. DNA for the CDR3: TGTGCCAGCAGCCGAGCGGGAGGTACCGGGGAGCTGTTTTTT.

The rearrangement uses TRBV10-3 and TRBJ2-7; 7 bases line up with TRBD1. Germline values: CDR1 ENHRY, CDR2 SYGVKD. The CDR3 is 15 amino acids. V shed 3 bases, J shed 4 bases, and the junction held 9 bases outside the gene matches. The CDR3 loop is CAISDGDSLWYEQYF. CDR3 nucleotide sequence: TGTGCCATCAGTGACGGGGACAGTCTTTGGTACGAGCAGTACTTC.

This clone has just one count. The chain has TRBV19 and TRBJ1-2; TRBD1 aligns across 8 bases. Germline assignment: CDR1 LNHDA and CDR2 SQIVND (reference sequence). The CDR3 loop spans 14 amino acids. J lost 4 bases, V lost 4 bases, and 5 bases had no gene match. DNA of the CDR3: TGTGCCAGTAGTAGGCAGGGGGCTGGCTATGGCTACACCTTC. Translated, it gives CASSRQGAGYGYTF.

CDR3: CASSPNLAGGMYEQYF. The CDR3 DNA reads as TGTGCCAGCAGCCCCAACCTAGCGGGAGGTATGTACGAGCAGTACTTC. J is TRBJ2-7 and V is TRBV28; TRBD2 agrees at 11 bases. Germline V gene data show CDR1 as MDHEN and CDR2 as SYDVKM. This CDR3 spans 16 amino acids. V lost 6 bases to trimming and J lost 4 bases; unmatched junction nucleotides: 11.